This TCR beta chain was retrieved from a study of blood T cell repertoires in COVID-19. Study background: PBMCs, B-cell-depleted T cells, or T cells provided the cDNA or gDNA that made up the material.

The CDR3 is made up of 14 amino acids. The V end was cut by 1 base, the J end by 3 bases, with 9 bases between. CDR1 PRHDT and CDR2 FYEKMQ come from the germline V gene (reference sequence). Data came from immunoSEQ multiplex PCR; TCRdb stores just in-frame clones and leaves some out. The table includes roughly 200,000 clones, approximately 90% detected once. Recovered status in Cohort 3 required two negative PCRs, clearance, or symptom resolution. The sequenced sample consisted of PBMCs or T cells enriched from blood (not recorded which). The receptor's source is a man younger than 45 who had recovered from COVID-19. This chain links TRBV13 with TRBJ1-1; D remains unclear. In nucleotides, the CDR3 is TGTGCCAGCAGCTTAGCCAACACCGACACTGAAGCTTTCTTT. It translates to CASSLANTDTEAFF.